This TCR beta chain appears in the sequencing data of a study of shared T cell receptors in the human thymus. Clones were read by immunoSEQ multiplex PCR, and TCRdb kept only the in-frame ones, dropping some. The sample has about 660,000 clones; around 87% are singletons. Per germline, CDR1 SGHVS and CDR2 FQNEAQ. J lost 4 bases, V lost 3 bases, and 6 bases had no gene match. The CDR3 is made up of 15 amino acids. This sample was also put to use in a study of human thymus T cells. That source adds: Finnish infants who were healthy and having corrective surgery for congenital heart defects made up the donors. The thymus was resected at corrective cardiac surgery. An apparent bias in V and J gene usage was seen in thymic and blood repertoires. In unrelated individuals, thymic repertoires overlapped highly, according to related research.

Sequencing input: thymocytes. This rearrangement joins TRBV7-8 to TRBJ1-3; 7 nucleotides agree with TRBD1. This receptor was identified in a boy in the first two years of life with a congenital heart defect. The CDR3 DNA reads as TGTGCCAGCAGCTTTCGGAGGGGGCCAGGAAACACCATATATTTT. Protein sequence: CASSFRRGPGNTIYF.